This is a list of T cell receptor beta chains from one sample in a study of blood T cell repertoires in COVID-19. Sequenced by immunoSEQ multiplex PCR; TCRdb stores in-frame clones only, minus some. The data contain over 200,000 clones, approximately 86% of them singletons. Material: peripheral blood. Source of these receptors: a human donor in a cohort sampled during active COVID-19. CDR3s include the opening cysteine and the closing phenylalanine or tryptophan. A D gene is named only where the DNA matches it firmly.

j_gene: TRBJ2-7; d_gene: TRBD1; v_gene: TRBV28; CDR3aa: CASSPGQGSYEQYF; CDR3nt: TGTGCCAGCAGCCCGGGACAGGGTAGCTACGAGCAGTACTTC
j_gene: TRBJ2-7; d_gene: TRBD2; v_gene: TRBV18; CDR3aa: CASSPGLAGEQYF; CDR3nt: TGTGCCAGCTCACCGGGACTAGCGGGAGAGCAGTACTTC
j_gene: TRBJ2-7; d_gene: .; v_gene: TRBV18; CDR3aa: CASSPSPSTYEQYF; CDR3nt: TGTGCCAGCTCACCATCACCTAGCACCTACGAGCAGTACTTC
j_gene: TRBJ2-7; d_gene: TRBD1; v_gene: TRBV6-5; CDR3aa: CASSKPGQGVGQYF; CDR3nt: TGTGCCAGCAGTAAGCCGGGACAGGGTGTGGGGCAGTACTTC
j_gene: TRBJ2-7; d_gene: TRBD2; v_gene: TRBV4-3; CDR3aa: CASSRIAGYTYEQYF; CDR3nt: TGCGCCAGCAGCCGAATAGCGGGCTATACCTACGAGCAGTACTTC
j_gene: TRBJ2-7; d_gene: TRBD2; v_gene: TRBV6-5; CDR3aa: CASSSGLESYEQYF; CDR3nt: TGTGCCAGCAGTTCCGGACTAGAAAGCTACGAGCAGTACTTC
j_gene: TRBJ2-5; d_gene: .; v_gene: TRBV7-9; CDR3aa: CASSLRGRGWALQETQYF; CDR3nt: TGTGCCAGCAGCTTAAGGGGGCGGGGTTGGGCCCTCCAAGAGACCCAGTACTTC
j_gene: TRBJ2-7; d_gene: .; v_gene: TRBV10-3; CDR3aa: CATSGSHYEQYF; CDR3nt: TGTGCCACCTCGGGATCCCACTACGAGCAGTACTTC
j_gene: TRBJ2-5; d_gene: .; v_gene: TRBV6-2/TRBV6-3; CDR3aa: CASSYPAGRTTQETQYF; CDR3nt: TGTGCCAGCAGTTACCCCGCGGGACGGACAACCCAAGAGACCCAGTACTTC
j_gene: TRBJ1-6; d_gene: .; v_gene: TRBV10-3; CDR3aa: CAISESDATRGSLGGNSALHF; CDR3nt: TGTGCCATCAGTGAGTCGGACGCGACCAGGGGCTCGCTTGGGGGAAATTCAGCCCTCCACTTT
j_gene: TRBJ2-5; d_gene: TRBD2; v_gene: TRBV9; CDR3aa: CASSVAGAGSQETQYF; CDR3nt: TGTGCCAGCAGCGTAGCCGGAGCGGGGTCCCAAGAGACCCAGTACTTC
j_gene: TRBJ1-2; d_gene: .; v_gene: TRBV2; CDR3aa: CARWVRQEASGYTF; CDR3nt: TGTGCCAGATGGGTACGACAGGAGGCCAGTGGCTACACCTTC
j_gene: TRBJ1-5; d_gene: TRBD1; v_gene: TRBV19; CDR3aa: CASSRQGAGANQPQHF; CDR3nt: TGTGCCAGTAGCCGACAGGGGGCAGGGGCCAATCAGCCCCAGCATTTT
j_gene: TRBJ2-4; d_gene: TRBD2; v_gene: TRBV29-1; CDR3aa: CSVELAEKNIQYF; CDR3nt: TGCAGCGTTGAGCTAGCGGAGAAAAACATTCAGTACTTC
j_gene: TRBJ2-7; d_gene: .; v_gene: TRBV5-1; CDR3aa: CASSSRTTSYEQYF; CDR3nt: TGCGCCAGCAGCTCCAGGACTACCTCCTACGAGCAGTACTTC